Below are 11 T cell receptor beta chains sequenced from a single sample in a study of blood T cell repertoires in COVID-19. TCRdb's copy holds only in-frame clones and misses some; the assay was immunoSEQ multiplex PCR. The data show about 230,000 clones, with 85% to 90% seen just once and approximately 10% held by the top ten. Sequenced: peripheral blood. Receptor source: a man in his fifties or sixties with COVID-19, enrolled during active disease.

This chain links TRBV3-1 (or the pseudogene TRBV3-2) with TRBJ2-5; D is undetermined. Germline CDR1 reads LGHDT; CDR2 reads YNNKEL (reference sequence). Trimming pared 0 bases from V and 6 bases from J, leaving 5 bases between. The CDR3 spans 12 residues. In DNA form, the CDR3 reads TGTGCCAGCAGCCAAGATGACAAGACCCAGTACTTC. Protein product: CASSQDDKTQYF.

V is TRBV25-1 and J is TRBJ2-7; TRBD2 might be the D (6 bases). The V end lost 2 bases, the J end lost 6 bases, and 11 bases lay between the germline ends. The CDR3 contains 13 residues. Per germline, CDR1 MGHDK and CDR2 SYGVNS. DNA of the CDR3: TGTGCCAGCAGTGAACCGGGGGTTCCCGAGCAGTACTTC. Its protein is CASSEPGVPEQYF.

The V and J genes are TRBV19 and TRBJ2-2; no clear D gene. V was shortened by 3 bases and J by 1 base, with 12 bases between the two germline ends. Germline-derived CDR1 and CDR2 are LNHDA and SQIVND (reference sequence). The CDR3 runs 16 residues. CDR3 in amino acids: CASSIPGSQNTGELFF. The CDR3 DNA is TGTGCCAGTAGTATCCCCGGGTCCCAGAACACCGGGGAGCTGTTTTTT.

This chain joins TRBV10-1 and TRBJ2-5; 9 bases line up with TRBD1. J was trimmed by 2 bases and V by 7 bases; bases with no gene match: 14. The CDR3 loop spans 17 amino acids. Germline-derived CDR1 and CDR2 are WNHNN and SYGVQD (reference sequence). The CDR3 spells CASIPKRGQGQQETQYF. The DNA for the CDR3 is TGCGCCAGCATCCCGAAGCGGGGACAGGGACAACAAGAGACCCAGTACTTC.

The chain is built from TRBV4-2 and TRBJ1-2, with TRBD1 matching 9 bases. The germline CDR1 and CDR2 sequences are LGHNA and YNFKEQ. The CDR3 loop spans 14 amino acids. V lost 0 bases to trimming and J lost 7 bases; unmatched junction nucleotides: 3. CDR3 sequence (DNA): TGTGCCAGCAGCCAAGAACAGGGGGCGCTTGGCTACACCTTC. Amino acid sequence: CASSQEQGALGYTF.

This chain connects TRBV7-2 to TRBJ2-5, with 12 bases identical to TRBD2. Germline V lookup: CDR1 SGHTA, CDR2 FQGNSA. The CDR3 consists of 17 residues. Unmatched junction bases numbered 7, after V lost 1 base and J lost 4 bases. Here the CDR3 reads CASSLGETSGGRETQYF. In DNA, the CDR3 is TGTGCCAGCAGCTTAGGGGAGACTAGCGGGGGAAGAGAGACCCAGTACTTC.

In DNA, the CDR3 is TGTGCCAGCTCACCCGAGGGGGCGCGATATGGCTACACCTTC. Its protein is CASSPEGARYGYTF. This chain links TRBV18 with TRBJ1-2, with TRBD1 matching 7 bases. V lost 3 bases to trimming and J lost 5 bases; unmatched junction nucleotides: 6. Germline lookup yields CDR1 KGHSH and CDR2 LQKENI. CDR3 size: 14 residues.

This clone has just a few counts. The chain recombines TRBV7-8 with TRBJ2-3; tentative D call: TRBD2 (6 bases). Per germline, CDR1 SGHVS and CDR2 FQNEAQ. The V gene lost 6 bases and the J gene lost 1 base, with 11 bases spanning the gap. The CDR3 is 14 amino acids. The CDR3 DNA is TGTGCCAGCAGGGCCCAGCGGGGCACAGATACGCAGTATTTT. This translates into CASRAQRGTDTQYF.

This sequence joins TRBV11-2 and TRBJ2-7, with a weak D call TRBD2 (6 bases). Trimming took 4 bases from V and 0 from J, leaving 19 bases between them. Germline loops: CDR1 SGHAT, CDR2 FQNNGV. CDR3 length: 17 amino acids. The CDR3 DNA reads as TGTGCCAGCAGCTCGTCTGTGAGGACTACGAGCTCCTACGAGCAGTACTTC. Protein sequence: CASSSSVRTTSSYEQYF.

V gene TRBV29-1 combines with J gene TRBJ1-4, with 10 nucleotides matching TRBD1. V was clipped by 6 bases and J by 7 bases; unmatched bases: 5. This CDR3 comprises 13 residues. Germline CDR1 is SQVTM and CDR2 is ANQGSEA. This chain's CDR3 is CSVGQGRAEKLFF. CDR3 nucleotide sequence: TGCAGCGTGGGACAGGGGCGAGCTGAAAAACTGTTTTTT.

This clone has a single count. One end of the junction does not line up with germline, which may come from a read error. In DNA, the CDR3 is TGTGCCATCTCGACTAGCCGAAGATTC. It specifies CAISTSRRF. J is TRBJ2-7 and V is TRBV19, with TRBD2 matching 7 bases. The CDR3 runs to 9 residues. CDR1 and CDR2 (germline): LNHDA, SQIVND (reference sequence).